Listed below are T cell receptor beta chains from one sample, sequenced in a study of regulatory T cells in long-lasting Graves disease. TCRdb independently ran MiXCR on the multiplex PCR reads; one entry per CDR3 protein. The table lists roughly 400,000 distinct CDR3 sequences, around 20% of them singletons. The sequences come from peripheral blood mononuclear cells (PBMCs), collected when the disease was refractory, from a patient treated with antithyroid drugs. The receptors derive from a female donor with Graves disease. CDR3s include the opening cysteine and the closing phenylalanine or tryptophan. A D gene is named only where the DNA matches it firmly. Size is stated for part of the rows, as once, few or many counts, or as a class when the clone is expanded.

J | V | size | D | DNA | CDR3
TRBJ1-5 | TRBV28 | many | TRBD1 | TGTGCCAGCACGCCCCGGACAGGGGAGTTTCAGCCCCAGCATTTT | CASTPRTGEFQPQHF
TRBJ1-5 | TRBV20-1 | few | TRBD1 | TGCAGTGCTAGAGATCAGGGGGCTGGGGTTAGCAATCAGCCCCAGCATTTT | CSARDQGAGVSNQPQHF
TRBJ2-7 | TRBV19 | few | TRBD2 | TGTGCCAGTGCGGGACTAGCGGCATCCTACGAGCAGTACTTC | CASAGLAASYEQYF
TRBJ1-3 | TRBV10-3 | - | - | TGTGCCATCAGTGCGGCAGCTGGAAACACCATTTATTTT | CAISAAAGNTIYF
TRBJ2-5 | TRBV2 | - | - | TGTGCCAACAGTGAAGATACTCTGCCCCAAGAGACCCAGTACTTC | CANSEDTLPQETQYF
TRBJ2-5 | TRBV7-9 | few | - | TGTGCCAGCAGCTCCCACTTGGCGAGCCAAGAGACCCAGTACTTC | CASSSHLASQETQYF
TRBJ2-1 | TRBV7-3 | - | - | TGTGCCAGCAGCTTAGAGGCGACTGACTCCTACAATGAGCAGTTCTTC | CASSLEATDSYNEQFF
TRBJ2-7 | TRBV5-1 | few | TRBD1 | TGCGCCAGCAGCTTAGGGACAGGGAAAAACTACGAGCAGTACTTC | CASSLGTGKNYEQYF
TRBJ2-7 | TRBV5-4 | - | TRBD2 | TGTGCCAGCAGCCCTGATAGCGGGAGAGGACACGAGCAGTACTTC | CASSPDSGRGHEQYF
TRBJ1-2 | TRBV25-1 | - | - | TGTGCCACCGAAGGGCAGGAGATCTATGGCTACACCTTC | CATEGQEIYGYTF
TRBJ2-7 | TRBV20-1 | - | TRBD2 | TGCAGTGCTAGAGCGGGGCTAGCGGGGTTCTACGAGCAGTACTTC | CSARAGLAGFYEQYF
TRBJ1-1 | TRBV7-9 | few | TRBD1 | TGTGCCAGCAGCTTAGGGAGGGGGCTCAGGAACACTGAAGCTTTCTTT | CASSLGRGLRNTEAFF
TRBJ2-7 | TRBV7-6 | few | TRBD2 | TGTGCCAGCAGCGCAGGCCCGACTAGCGGGAGTTACGAGCAGTACTTC | CASSAGPTSGSYEQYF
TRBJ2-2 | TRBV12-3/TRBV12-4 | many | - | TGTGCCAGCACACGGGGAACCGGGGAGCTGTTTTTT | CASTRGTGELFF
TRBJ2-2 | TRBV29-1 | few | - | TGCAGCGTTGAAGTCTACGCGAACACCGGGGGGCTGTTTTTT | CSVEVYANTGGLFF
TRBJ1-1 | TRBV7-3 | once | TRBD1 | TGTGCCAGCAGTCCAGGGGGGCGGGTTGGGGCCATGAACACTGAAGCTTTCTTT | CASSPGGRVGAMNTEAFF
TRBJ2-2 | TRBV9 | - | TRBD2 | TGTGCCAGCAGCGTTAGCGGGAGGAACACCGGGGAGCTGTTTTTT | CASSVSGRNTGELFF